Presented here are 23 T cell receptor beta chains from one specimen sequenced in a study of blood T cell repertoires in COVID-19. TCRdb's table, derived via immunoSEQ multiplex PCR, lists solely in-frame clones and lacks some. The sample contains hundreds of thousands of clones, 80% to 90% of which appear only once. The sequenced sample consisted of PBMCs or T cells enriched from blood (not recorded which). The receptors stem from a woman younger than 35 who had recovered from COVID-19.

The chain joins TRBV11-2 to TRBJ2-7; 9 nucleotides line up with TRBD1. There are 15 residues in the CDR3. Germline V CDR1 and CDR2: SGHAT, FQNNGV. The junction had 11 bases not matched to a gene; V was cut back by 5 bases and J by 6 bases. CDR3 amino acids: CASSATGTGNGEQYF. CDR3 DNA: TGTGCCAGCAGCGCTACCGGGACAGGGAACGGCGAGCAGTACTTC.

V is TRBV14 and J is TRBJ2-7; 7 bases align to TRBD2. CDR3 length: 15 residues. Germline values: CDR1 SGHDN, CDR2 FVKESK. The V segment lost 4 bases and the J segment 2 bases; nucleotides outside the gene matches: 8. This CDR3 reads CASSPSGGATYEQYF. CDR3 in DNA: TGTGCCAGCAGCCCATCGGGAGGAGCTACCTACGAGCAGTACTTC.

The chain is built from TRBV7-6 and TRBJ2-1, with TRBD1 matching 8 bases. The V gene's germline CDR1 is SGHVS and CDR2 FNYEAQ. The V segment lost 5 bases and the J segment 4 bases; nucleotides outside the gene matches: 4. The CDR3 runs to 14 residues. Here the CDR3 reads CASSLGTGYNEQFF. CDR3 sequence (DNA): TGTGCCAGCAGCCTAGGGACAGGTTACAATGAGCAGTTCTTC.

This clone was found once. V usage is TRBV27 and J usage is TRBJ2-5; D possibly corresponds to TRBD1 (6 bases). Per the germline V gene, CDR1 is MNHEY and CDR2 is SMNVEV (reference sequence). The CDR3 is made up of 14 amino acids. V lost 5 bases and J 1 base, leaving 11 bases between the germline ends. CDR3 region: CASSLNRAQETQYF. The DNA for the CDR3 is TGTGCCAGCAGTCTCAACAGGGCCCAAGAGACCCAGTACTTC.

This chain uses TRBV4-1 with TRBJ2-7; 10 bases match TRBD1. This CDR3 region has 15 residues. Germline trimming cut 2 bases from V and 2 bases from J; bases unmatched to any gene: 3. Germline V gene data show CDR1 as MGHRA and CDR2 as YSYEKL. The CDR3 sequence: CASSQPGQGAYEQYF. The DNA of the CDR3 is TGCGCCAGCAGCCAACCAGGACAGGGGGCCTACGAGCAGTACTTC.

Written as DNA, the CDR3 is TGTGCCAGCAGCCAAACGACAGGCCTGCTCTCTGGAAACACCATATATTTT. Protein: CASSQTTGLLSGNTIYF. The rearrangement joins TRBV14 to TRBJ1-3; tentatively, D is TRBD1 (6 bases). Trimming stripped 2 bases from V and 0 bases from J, with 14 bases between. Germline-derived CDR1 and CDR2 are SGHDN and FVKESK. This CDR3 is built from 17 residues.

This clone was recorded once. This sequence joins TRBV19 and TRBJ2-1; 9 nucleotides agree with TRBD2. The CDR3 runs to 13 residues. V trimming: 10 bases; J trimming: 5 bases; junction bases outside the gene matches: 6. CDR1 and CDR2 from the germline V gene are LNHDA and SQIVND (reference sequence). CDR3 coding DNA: TGTGCCATCAGCGGGGGGCCTAACAATGAGCAGTTCTTC. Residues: CAISGGPNNEQFF.

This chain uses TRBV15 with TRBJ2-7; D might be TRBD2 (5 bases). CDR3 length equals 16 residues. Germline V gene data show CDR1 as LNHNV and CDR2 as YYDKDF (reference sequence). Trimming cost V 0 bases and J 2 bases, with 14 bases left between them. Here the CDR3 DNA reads TGTGCCACCAGCAGAGACCCGGACTTGCGGACCTACGAGCAGTACTTC. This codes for CATSRDPDLRTYEQYF.

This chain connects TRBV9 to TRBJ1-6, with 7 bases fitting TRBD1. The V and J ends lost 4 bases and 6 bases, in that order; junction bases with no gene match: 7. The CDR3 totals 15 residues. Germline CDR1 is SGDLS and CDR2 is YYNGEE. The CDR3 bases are TGTGCCAGCAGCCGAAGGGGACAGTTTAATTCACCCCTCCACTTT. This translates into CASSRRGQFNSPLHF.

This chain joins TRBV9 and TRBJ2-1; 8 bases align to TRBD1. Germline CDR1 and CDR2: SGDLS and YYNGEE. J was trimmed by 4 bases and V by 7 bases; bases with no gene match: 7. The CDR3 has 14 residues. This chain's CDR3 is CASGGTGAYNEQFF. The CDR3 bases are TGTGCCAGCGGAGGGACAGGAGCATACAATGAGCAGTTCTTC.

The CDR3 nucleotides are TGTGCCAGCAGCCCCTTGACTAGCGGCACAGATACGCAGTATTTT. It encodes CASSPLTSGTDTQYF. V is TRBV6-5 and J is TRBJ2-3, with TRBD2 matching 8 bases. V was clipped by 6 bases and J by 1 base; unmatched bases: 6. CDR1 and CDR2 (germline): MNHEY, SVGAGI. The CDR3 spans 15 residues.

CDR3 amino acids: CASTTVLNTEAFF. Written as DNA, the CDR3 is TGTGCCAGCACGACAGTTTTGAACACTGAAGCTTTCTTT. This chain links TRBV7-2 with TRBJ1-1; weak D call: TRBD1 (5 bases). Trimming took off 7 bases at V and 0 bases at J, with 9 bases between the two ends. This CDR3 is built from 13 residues. Looked up from germline, CDR1 is SGHTA and CDR2 is FQGNSA.

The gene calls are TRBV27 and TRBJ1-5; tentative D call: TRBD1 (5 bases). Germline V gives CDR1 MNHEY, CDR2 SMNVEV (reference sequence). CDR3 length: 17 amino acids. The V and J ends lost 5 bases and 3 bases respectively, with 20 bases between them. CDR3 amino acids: CASSPAGGATLNQPQHF. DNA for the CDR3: TGTGCCAGCAGTCCTGCCGGAGGGGCTACCCTCAATCAGCCCCAGCATTTT.

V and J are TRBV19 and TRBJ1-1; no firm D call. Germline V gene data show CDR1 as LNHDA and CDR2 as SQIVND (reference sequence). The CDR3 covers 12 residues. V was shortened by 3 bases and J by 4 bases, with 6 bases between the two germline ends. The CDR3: CASSMGSTEAFF. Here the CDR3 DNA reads TGTGCCAGTAGTATGGGGAGCACTGAAGCTTTCTTT.

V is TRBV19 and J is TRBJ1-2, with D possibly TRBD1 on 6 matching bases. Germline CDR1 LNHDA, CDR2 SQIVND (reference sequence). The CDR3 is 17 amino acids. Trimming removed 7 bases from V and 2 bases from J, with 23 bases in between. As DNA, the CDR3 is TGTGCCAGTAAGGGGGAACTCCGGGGCCAGGAGAACTATGGCTACACCTTC. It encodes CASKGELRGQENYGYTF.

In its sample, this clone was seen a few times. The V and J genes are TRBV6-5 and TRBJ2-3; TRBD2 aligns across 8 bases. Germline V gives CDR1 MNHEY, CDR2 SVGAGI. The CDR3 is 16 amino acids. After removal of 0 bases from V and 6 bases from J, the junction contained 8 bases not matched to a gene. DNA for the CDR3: TGTGCCAGCAGTTACTCCGCGGGACTAGTCGCGGATACGCAGTATTTT. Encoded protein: CASSYSAGLVADTQYF.

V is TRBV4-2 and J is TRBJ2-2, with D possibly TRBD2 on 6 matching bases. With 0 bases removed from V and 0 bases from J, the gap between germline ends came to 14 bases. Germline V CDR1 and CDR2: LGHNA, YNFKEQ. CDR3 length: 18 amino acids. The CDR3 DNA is TGTGCCAGCAGCCAAGATGCGTCGGAGGGAACGAACACCGGGGAGCTGTTTTTT. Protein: CASSQDASEGTNTGELFF.

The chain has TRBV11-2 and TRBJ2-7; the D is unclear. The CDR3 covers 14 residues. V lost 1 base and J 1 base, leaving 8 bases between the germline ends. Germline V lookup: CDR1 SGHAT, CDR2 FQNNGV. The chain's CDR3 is CASSLGLLSYEQYF. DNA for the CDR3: TGTGCCAGCAGCTTAGGCCTCCTATCCTACGAGCAGTACTTC.

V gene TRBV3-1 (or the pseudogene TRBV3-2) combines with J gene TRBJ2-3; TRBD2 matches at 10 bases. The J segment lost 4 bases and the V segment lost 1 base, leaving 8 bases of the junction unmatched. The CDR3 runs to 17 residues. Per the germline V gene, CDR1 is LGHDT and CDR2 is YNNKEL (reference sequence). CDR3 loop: CASSQVGASGGSDTQYF. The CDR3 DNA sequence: TGTGCCAGCAGCCAAGTGGGGGCTAGCGGGGGCTCAGATACGCAGTATTTT.

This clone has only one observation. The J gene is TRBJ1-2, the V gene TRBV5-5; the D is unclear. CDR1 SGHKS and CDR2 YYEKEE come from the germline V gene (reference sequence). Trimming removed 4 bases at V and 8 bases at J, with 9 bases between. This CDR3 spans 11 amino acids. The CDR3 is CASSLLEGYTF. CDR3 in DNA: TGTGCCAGCAGCCTCCTGGAGGGCTACACCTTC. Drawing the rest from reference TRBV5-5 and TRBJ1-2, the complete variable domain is DAGVTQSPTHLIKTRGQQVTLRCSPISGHKSVSWYQQVLGQGPQFIFQYYEKEERGRGNFPDRFSARQFPNYSSELNVNALLLGDSALYLCASSLLEGYTFGSGTRLTVV.

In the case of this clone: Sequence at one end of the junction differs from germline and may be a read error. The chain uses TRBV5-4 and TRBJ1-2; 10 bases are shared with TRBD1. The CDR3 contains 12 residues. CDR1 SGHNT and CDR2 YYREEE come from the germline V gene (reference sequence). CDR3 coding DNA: TGTGCCAGCAGCCCTGACAGGGGGCGCCTCTCCTTC. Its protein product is CASSPDRGRLSF.

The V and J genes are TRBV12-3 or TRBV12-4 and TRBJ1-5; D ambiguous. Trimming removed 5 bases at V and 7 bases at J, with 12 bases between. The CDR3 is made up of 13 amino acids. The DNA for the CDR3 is TGTGCCAGCAGTCTGGCGGGAATACAGCCCCAGCATTTT. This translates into CASSLAGIQPQHF.

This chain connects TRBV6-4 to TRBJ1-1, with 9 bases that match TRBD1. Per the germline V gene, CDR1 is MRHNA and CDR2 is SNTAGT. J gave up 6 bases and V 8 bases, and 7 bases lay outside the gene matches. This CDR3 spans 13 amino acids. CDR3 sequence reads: CASGTGGVAEAFF. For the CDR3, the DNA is TGTGCCAGCGGCACAGGGGGCGTCGCTGAAGCTTTCTTT.